This TCR beta chain was sequenced in a study of shared clonotypes between healthy human individuals. Study at large: Ranging from 18 to 49 in age, donors were a couple of women and a few men. Findings of the study overall: Naive CD4 clonotypes were shared across several donors at around 5.4%.

Concerning this clone itself: The target antigen is unknown. This same CDR3 is encoded by further DNA sequences in the sample.

Germline V CDR1 and CDR2: SGDLS, YYNGEE. There are 14 residues in the CDR3. V was cut by 0 bases and J by 5 bases, with 11 bases left in between. Deep level was the assay's run setting. The repertoire was sequenced with immunoSEQ multiplex PCR; TCRdb's copy has only in-frame clones and lacks some. In the table there are some 2,100,000 clones, 90% to 96% of which are singletons. Memory CD4+ cells were the fraction left after CD45RA+ naive selection. This sequence originates from a man aged 18 to 29 in good health. The V and J genes are TRBV9 and TRBJ1-1; D not certain. The sequencing sample was made of naive CD4+ T cells sorted from blood. The sample's subset: CD45RA+ positively selected. As DNA, the CDR3 is TGTGCCAGCAGCGTAGGCCCGGTGGGGACTGAAGCTTTCTTT. This translates into CASSVGPVGTEAFF. Combining the CDR3 with reference TRBV9 and TRBJ1-1 gives the whole variable domain DSGVTQTPKHLITATGQRVTLRCSPRSGDLSVYWYQQSLDQGLQFLIQYYNGEERAKGNILERFSAQQFPDLHSELNLSSLELGDSALYFCASSVGPVGTEAFFGQGTRLTVV.